This T cell receptor (beta chain) was sequenced during a study of T cells in Graves' hyperthyroidism and ophthalmopathy. J lost 2 bases, V lost 1 base, and 5 bases had no gene match. Germline assignment: CDR1 LGHDT and CDR2 YNNKEL (reference sequence). The CDR3 has 16 residues. The definition of stable Graves' hyperthyroidism was no ophthalmopathy progression within 18 months. RNA transcripts yielded amplified TCR beta CDR3 regions. The TCR CDR3 first-round RT-PCR relied on the HTBI primer set. TCRdb reanalysed the multiplex PCR reads using MiXCR and keeps one entry per CDR3 protein. The data show 600,000 to 750,000 distinct CDR3 sequences, approximately 15% seen once.

Sample: blood. This receptor was obtained from a man between 45 and 60 years old with Graves' hyperthyroidism. The chain joins TRBV3-1 to TRBJ1-5; 7 bases fit TRBD1. This CDR3 is CASSQGDRVGNQPQHF. The CDR3 DNA reads as TGTGCCAGCAGCCAAGGAGACAGGGTTGGCAATCAGCCCCAGCATTTT.